This TCR beta chain was identified in a study of Ad26.COV2.S vaccination and SARS-CoV-2 variants. Only a few counts were recorded for this clone. Trimming removed 5 bases from V and 4 bases from J; junction bases left unmatched: 10. Germline CDR1 and CDR2: SGHAT and FQNNGV. The CDR3 totals 15 residues. The assay was immunoSEQ multiplex PCR, and TCRdb's table has in-frame clones only and misses some. Found here are fewer than 900,000 clones, more than 70% of them singletons; the top ten hold over 1.3%. Noted treatment: roughly 20 received Ad26.COV2.S at low or high dose, single or two shots; 5 received placebo; per-sample allocation not given. Samples were taken on day 63 after the first vaccine or placebo injection. It was an adult aged 18-55 years in Boston who was the donor.

The sequence derives from a person between 18 and 59 years old who received the Ad26.COV2.S COVID-19 vaccine or a placebo. V and J are TRBV11-2 and TRBJ1-2; 7 nucleotides line up with TRBD1. This specimen consisted of peripheral blood, obtained in a trial of Ad26.COV2.S vaccine versus placebo. CDR3 loop: CASSKGQSAIYGYTF. CDR3 coding DNA: TGTGCCAGCAGCAAGGGACAGAGTGCTATCTATGGCTACACCTTC.